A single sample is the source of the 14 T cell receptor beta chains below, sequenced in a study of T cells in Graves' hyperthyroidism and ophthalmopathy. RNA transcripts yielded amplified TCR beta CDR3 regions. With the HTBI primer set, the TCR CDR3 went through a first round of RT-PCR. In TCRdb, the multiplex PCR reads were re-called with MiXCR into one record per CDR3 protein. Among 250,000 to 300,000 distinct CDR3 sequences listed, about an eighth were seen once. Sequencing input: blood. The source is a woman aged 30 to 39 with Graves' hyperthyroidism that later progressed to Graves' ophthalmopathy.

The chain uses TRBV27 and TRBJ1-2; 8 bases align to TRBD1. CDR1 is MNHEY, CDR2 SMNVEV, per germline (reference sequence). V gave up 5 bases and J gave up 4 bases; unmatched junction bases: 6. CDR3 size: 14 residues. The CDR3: CASSPGGAGYGYTF. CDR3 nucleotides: TGTGCCAGCAGTCCAGGGGGCGCTGGCTATGGCTACACCTTC.

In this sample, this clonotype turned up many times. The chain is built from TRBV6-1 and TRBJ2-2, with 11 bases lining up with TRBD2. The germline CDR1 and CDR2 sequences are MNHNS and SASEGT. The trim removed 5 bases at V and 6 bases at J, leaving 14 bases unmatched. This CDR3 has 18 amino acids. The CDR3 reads CASSFSGPSGRISGELFF. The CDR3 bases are TGTGCCAGCAGTTTTTCTGGCCCTAGCGGGAGGATCTCCGGGGAGCTGTTTTTT.

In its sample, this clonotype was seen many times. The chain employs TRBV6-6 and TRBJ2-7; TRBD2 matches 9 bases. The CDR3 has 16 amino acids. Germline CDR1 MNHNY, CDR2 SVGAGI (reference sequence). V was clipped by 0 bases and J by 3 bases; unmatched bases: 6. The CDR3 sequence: CASSYSTSGGDYEQYF. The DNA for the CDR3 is TGTGCCAGCAGTTACTCGACTAGCGGTGGGGACTACGAGCAGTACTTC.

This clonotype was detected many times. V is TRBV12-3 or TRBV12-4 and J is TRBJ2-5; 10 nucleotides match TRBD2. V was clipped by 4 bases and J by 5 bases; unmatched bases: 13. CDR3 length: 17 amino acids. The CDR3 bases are TGTGCCAGCAGTTCCTTAGCGGGGGGCGCTCTGGAGGAGACCCAGTACTTC. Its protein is CASSSLAGGALEETQYF.

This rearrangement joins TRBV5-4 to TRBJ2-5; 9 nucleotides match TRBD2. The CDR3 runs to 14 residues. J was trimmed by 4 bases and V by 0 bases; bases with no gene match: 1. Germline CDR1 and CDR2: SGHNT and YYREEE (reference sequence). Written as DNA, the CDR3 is TGTGCCAGCAGCTTGGGACTAGCGGCAGAGACCCAGTACTTC. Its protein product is CASSLGLAAETQYF.

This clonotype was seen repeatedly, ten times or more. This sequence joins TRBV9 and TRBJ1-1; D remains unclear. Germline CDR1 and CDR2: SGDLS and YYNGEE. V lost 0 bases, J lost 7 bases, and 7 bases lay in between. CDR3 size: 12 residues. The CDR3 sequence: CASSVEGGEAFF. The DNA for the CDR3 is TGTGCCAGCAGCGTAGAGGGCGGTGAAGCTTTCTTT. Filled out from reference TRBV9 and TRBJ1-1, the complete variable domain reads DSGVTQTPKHLITATGQRVTLRCSPRSGDLSVYWYQQSLDQGLQFLIQYYNGEERAKGNILERFSAQQFPDLHSELNLSSLELGDSALYFCASSVEGGEAFFGQGTRLTVV.

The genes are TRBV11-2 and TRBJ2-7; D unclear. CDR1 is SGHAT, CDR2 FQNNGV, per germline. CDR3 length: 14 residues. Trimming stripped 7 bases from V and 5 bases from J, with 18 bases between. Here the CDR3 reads CASTSLHRSHEQYF. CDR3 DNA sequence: TGTGCCAGCACCTCACTTCACCGCTCGCACGAGCAGTACTTC.

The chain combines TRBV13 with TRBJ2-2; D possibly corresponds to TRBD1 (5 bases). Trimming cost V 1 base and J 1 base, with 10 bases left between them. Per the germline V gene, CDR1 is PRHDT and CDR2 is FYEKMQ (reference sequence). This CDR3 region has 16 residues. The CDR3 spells CASSLDDSLNTGELFF. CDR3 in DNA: TGTGCCAGCAGCTTAGATGACAGTTTGAACACCGGGGAGCTGTTTTTT.

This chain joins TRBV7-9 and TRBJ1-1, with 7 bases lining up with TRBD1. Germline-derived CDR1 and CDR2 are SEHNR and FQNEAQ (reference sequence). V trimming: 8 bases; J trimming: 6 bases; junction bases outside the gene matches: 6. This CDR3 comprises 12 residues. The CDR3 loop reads CASGNTGAEAFF. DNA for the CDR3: TGTGCCAGCGGTAACACAGGGGCTGAAGCTTTCTTT.

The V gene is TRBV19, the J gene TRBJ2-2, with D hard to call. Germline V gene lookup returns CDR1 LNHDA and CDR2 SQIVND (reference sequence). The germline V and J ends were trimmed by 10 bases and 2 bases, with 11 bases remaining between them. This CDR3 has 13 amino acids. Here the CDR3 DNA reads TGTGCCACTATAACAGCAAACACCGGGGAGCTGTTTTTT. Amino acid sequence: CATITANTGELFF.

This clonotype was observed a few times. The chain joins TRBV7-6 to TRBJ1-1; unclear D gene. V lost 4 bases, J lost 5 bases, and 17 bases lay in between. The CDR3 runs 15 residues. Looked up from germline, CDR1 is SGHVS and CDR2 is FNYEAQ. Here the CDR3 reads CASSSIDDWGTEAFF. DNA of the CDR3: TGTGCCAGCAGCTCCATCGACGACTGGGGTACTGAAGCTTTCTTT.

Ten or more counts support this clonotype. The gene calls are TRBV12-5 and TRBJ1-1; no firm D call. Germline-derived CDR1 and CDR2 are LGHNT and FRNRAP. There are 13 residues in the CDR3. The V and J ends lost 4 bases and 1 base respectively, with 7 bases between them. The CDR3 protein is CASGSSGNTEAFF. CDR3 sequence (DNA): TGTGCTAGTGGTTCAAGTGGGAACACTGAAGCTTTCTTT.

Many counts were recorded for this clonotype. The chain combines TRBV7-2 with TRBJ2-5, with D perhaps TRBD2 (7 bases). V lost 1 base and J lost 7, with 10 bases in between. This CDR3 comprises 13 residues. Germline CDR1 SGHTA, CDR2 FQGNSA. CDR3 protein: CASSLDREGTQYF. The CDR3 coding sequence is TGTGCCAGCAGCTTAGACAGGGAGGGGACCCAGTACTTC.

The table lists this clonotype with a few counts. In DNA form, the CDR3 reads TGTGCTAGTGGTTTAGCGGCCACCGGGGAGCTGTTTTTT. Encoded protein: CASGLAATGELFF. The rearrangement uses TRBV12-5 and TRBJ2-2; TRBD2 might be the D (5 bases). The V and J ends lost 3 bases and 4 bases respectively, with 6 bases between them. The CDR3 runs 13 residues. CDR1 is LGHNT, CDR2 FRNRAP, per germline.